This T cell receptor beta chain is from a study of T cell responses to AZD1222 COVID-19 vaccine. Study-wide findings and caveats: The study identified only 6 or 7 AZD1222 recipients as seropositive at baseline. It should be noted that donors were predominantly white British and more often female, and clonal diversity was possibly underestimated.

The CDR3 has 12 amino acids. Germline CDR1 MNHNS, CDR2 SASEGT. Unmatched junction bases numbered 2, after V lost 4 bases and J lost 6 bases. Clones were sequenced by immunoSEQ multiplex PCR, and TCRdb holds only the in-frame ones, with some missing. The data show some 170,000 clones, 92% seen once. As concerns this clone: Its cognate antigen is unknown.

This chain links TRBV6-1 with TRBJ1-2; 7 bases are shared with TRBD1. The clonotype originates from an adult in good health. The sequenced sample was peripheral blood, obtained on day 0 of MenACWY control vaccination. The CDR3 bases are TGTGCCAGCAGTGCAACAGGGGATGGCTACACCTTC. It specifies CASSATGDGYTF.